This record looks at one T cell receptor beta chain sequence and its context. Original processing notes: Reference gene primer amplification yielded estimated nucleated cell counts. Using immunoSEQ multiplex PCR, the repertoire was profiled, and TCRdb retains in-frame clones only, with some absent. V, J and clone size are those of that table, while D and trimming were read from the DNA. The sample holds about 50,000 clones, over 80% seen once. Germline lookup yields CDR1 SGHTA and CDR2 FQGNSA. The CDR3 totals 15 residues. V was shortened by 4 bases and J by 0 bases, with 9 bases between the two germline ends. These data come from a study of blood T cell repertoires in COVID-19. Study overall: Acute-phase and convalescent COVID-19 samples originated in the United States, Italy and Spain. Sources were T cells, B-cell-depleted T cells, or PBMCs; the material itself was cDNA or gDNA.

Seattle participants joined during active infection and were tracked over time. The V gene is TRBV7-2, the J gene TRBJ1-4; D is unresolved. Material for sequencing was peripheral blood. The clonotype originates from a woman over 75 with COVID-19, enrolled during active disease. CDR3 sequence (DNA): TGTGCCAGCAGCTCATCCAGTACAACTAATGAAAAACTGTTTTTT. Protein: CASSSSSTTNEKLFF.